This T cell receptor (beta chain) stems from a study of T cell repertoires in cytomegalovirus infection. Findings of the study overall: Based on cumulative public TCR beta family frequency, carriers of CMV plus the relevant HLA were identified.

MiXCR was run by TCRdb on the reads, yielding one entry per CDR3 protein. The profile shows about 89,000 distinct CDR3 sequences, 25% to 30% of them singletons. CDR1 and CDR2 (germline): KGHDR, SFDVKD. V was pared by 8 bases and J by 6 bases, with 9 bases between. The CDR3 runs 11 residues. This clonotype occurred a few times. Antigen unknown. This receptor was obtained from a human donor in good health (CMV status not recorded). Some clones in this sample may be carry-over from other donors' samples. V gene TRBV24-1 combines with J gene TRBJ1-1; maybe TRBD1 (6 bases). Sequenced here: CD8+ T cells from cultured PBMCs, sampled from culture after CMV antigen stimulation. The CDR3 reads CATKQGPEAFF. CDR3 sequence (DNA): TGTGCCACCAAACAGGGCCCTGAAGCTTTCTTT.